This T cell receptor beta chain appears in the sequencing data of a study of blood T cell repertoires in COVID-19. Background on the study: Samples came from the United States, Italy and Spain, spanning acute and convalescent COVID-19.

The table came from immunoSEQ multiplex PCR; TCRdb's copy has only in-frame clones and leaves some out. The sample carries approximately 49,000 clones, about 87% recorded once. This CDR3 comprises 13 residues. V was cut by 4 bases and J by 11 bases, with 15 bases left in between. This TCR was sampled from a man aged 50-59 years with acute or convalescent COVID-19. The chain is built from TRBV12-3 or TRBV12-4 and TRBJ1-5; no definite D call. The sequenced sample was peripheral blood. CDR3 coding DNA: TGTGCCAGCAGTTCGAGACTGCACATAGCCCAGCATTTT. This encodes CASSSRLHIAQHF.